The 29 T cell receptor beta chains below were found in one sample sequenced in a study of blood T cell repertoires in COVID-19. This table comes from immunoSEQ multiplex PCR, and its TCRdb copy is limited to in-frame clones, with some not included. The profile covers tens of thousands of clones, with 70% to 90% appearing a single time and roughly 1.6% taken by the ten largest. Sequencing was performed on peripheral blood. These receptors were taken from a man in his fifties or sixties with acute or convalescent COVID-19.

The V call is TRBV5-6, the J call TRBJ2-7, with 7 bases that match TRBD1. J gave up 6 bases and V 4 bases, and 10 bases lay outside the gene matches. This CDR3 spans 14 amino acids. The germline gives CDR1 SGHDT, CDR2 YYEEEE. In DNA form, the CDR3 reads TGTGCCAGCAGCCACGGGGACAGAAAAAGCGAGCAGTACTTC. Translating gives CASSHGDRKSEQYF.

The chain has TRBV5-1 and TRBJ2-1; no clear D gene. Germline values: CDR1 SGHRS, CDR2 YFSETQ. The germline V and J ends were trimmed by 0 bases and 0 bases, with 7 bases remaining between them. There are 15 residues in the CDR3. The CDR3 reads CASSLAESSYNEQFF. In DNA form, the CDR3 reads TGCGCCAGCAGCTTGGCCGAGAGCTCCTACAATGAGCAGTTCTTC.

This chain uses TRBV6-1 with TRBJ1-5; the D gene is possibly TRBD1 (5 bases). The CDR3 extends over 16 amino acids. CDR1 is MNHNS and CDR2 is SASEGT in the germline V gene. With 0 bases removed from V and 6 bases from J, the gap between germline ends came to 15 bases. CDR3 residues: CASSEAFRVSGQPQHF. The CDR3 nucleotides read TGTGCCAGCAGTGAAGCTTTCAGGGTATCGGGTCAGCCCCAGCATTTT.

This clone came up once. V gene TRBV24-1 combines with J gene TRBJ1-2; tentatively, D is TRBD1 (6 bases). The CDR3 extends over 13 amino acids. The germline gives CDR1 KGHDR, CDR2 SFDVKD. V shed 12 bases and J shed 2 bases, with 15 bases lying between them. The CDR3 nucleotides read TGTGCCTCCCAGGACAGCTCCAACTATGGCTACACCTTC. Its protein is CASQDSSNYGYTF.

V is TRBV9 and J is TRBJ2-7; tentative D call: TRBD1 (5 bases). This CDR3 region has 14 residues. Trimming left V 0 bases short and J 4 bases short, with 11 bases between. Germline V gives CDR1 SGDLS, CDR2 YYNGEE. The DNA for the CDR3 is TGTGCCAGCAGCGTAGTCAGGGCGGTGTACGAGCAGTACTTC. Translated: CASSVVRAVYEQYF.

The chain links TRBV5-8 to TRBJ2-3, with D hard to call. V lost 3 bases and J 3 bases, leaving 11 bases between the germline ends. Germline V gives CDR1 SGHTS, CDR2 YDEGEE. The CDR3 totals 14 residues. As DNA, the CDR3 is TGTGCCAGCAGCTCGACTGAAGGTACAGATACGCAGTATTTT. This sequence encodes CASSSTEGTDTQYF. Full variable domain (outside the CDR3, taken from reference TRBV5-8 and TRBJ2-3): EAGVTQSPTHLIKTRGQQATLRCSPISGHTSVYWYQQALGLGLQFLLWYDEGEERNRGNFPPRFSGRQFPNYSSELNVNALELEDSALYLCASSSTEGTDTQYFGPGTRLTVL.

The V gene is TRBV5-1, the J gene TRBJ2-3; 14 bases line up with TRBD2. Germline trimming cut 4 bases from V and 6 bases from J; bases unmatched to any gene: 13. This CDR3 region has 18 residues. Germline CDR1 SGHRS, CDR2 YFSETQ. The CDR3 region is CASSRYPTSGGEMDTQYF. As DNA, the CDR3 is TGCGCCAGCAGCAGGTACCCGACTAGCGGGGGGGAGATGGATACGCAGTATTTT.

The V and J genes are TRBV6-2 or TRBV6-3 and TRBJ1-4; TRBD1 aligns across 10 bases. Unmatched junction bases numbered 8, after V lost 5 bases and J lost 8 bases. The CDR3 loop spans 15 amino acids. Germline assignment: CDR1 MNHEY and CDR2 SVGEGT. The CDR3 spells CASSLFPGQGEKLFF. The DNA of the CDR3 is TGTGCCAGCAGTCTTTTTCCGGGACAGGGGGAAAAACTGTTTTTT.

The genes are TRBV19 and TRBJ1-1; D is unclear. The CDR3 is 14 amino acids. V was clipped by 1 base and J by 1 base, with 7 bases between them. Germline lookup yields CDR1 LNHDA and CDR2 SQIVND (reference sequence). CDR3 bases: TGTGCCAGTAGTATAGCGGGATGGAACACTGAAGCTTTCTTT. Translation: CASSIAGWNTEAFF.

The V call is TRBV7-8, the J call TRBJ2-2; 7 bases match TRBD2. This CDR3 has 15 amino acids. Per germline, CDR1 SGHVS and CDR2 FQNEAQ. The trim removed 1 base at V and 4 bases at J, leaving 3 bases unmatched. CDR3 bases: TGTGCCAGCAGCTTAGAACAGCGGGGCACCGGGGAGCTGTTTTTT. Amino acid sequence: CASSLEQRGTGELFF.

The chain couples TRBV29-1 to TRBJ1-2, with 9 bases lining up with TRBD1. The CDR3 runs 14 residues. Trimming removed 3 bases from V and 3 bases from J; junction bases left unmatched: 5. The germline V gene has CDR1 SQVTM and CDR2 ANQGSEA. In DNA form, the CDR3 reads TGCAGCGTTGAGACTACAGGGGGCGACTATGGCTACACCTTC. Translation: CSVETTGGDYGYTF.

The CDR3 is CASKPLLAGISDTQYF. CDR3 nucleotides: TGCGCCAGCAAGCCCTTACTAGCGGGTATATCGGATACGCAGTATTTT. This chain connects TRBV5-1 to TRBJ2-3, with TRBD2 matching 9 bases. The CDR3 sequence is 16 residues long. Germline V CDR1 and CDR2: SGHRS, YFSETQ. Germline trimming cut 6 bases from V and 6 bases from J; bases unmatched to any gene: 14.

CDR3 loop: CASSLTGVNQPQHF. The CDR3 DNA reads as TGTGCCAGCAGCCTGACAGGGGTCAATCAGCCCCAGCATTTT. This rearrangement joins TRBV5-6 to TRBJ1-5; 8 bases are a match to TRBD1. The J segment lost 3 bases and the V segment lost 4 bases, leaving 3 bases of the junction unmatched. CDR3 size: 14 residues. CDR1 and CDR2 (germline): SGHDT, YYEEEE.

This chain joins TRBV4-1 and TRBJ2-7, with 7 bases aligning to TRBD2. With 0 bases clipped from V and 2 bases from J, the junction kept 4 bases outside the gene matches. The CDR3 totals 15 residues. Germline V gene lookup returns CDR1 MGHRA and CDR2 YSYEKL. This CDR3 reads CASSQDRGRAYEQYF. The CDR3 nucleotides read TGCGCCAGCAGCCAAGACCGAGGGAGGGCCTACGAGCAGTACTTC.

V gene TRBV9 combines with J gene TRBJ2-1; D possibly corresponds to TRBD2 (6 bases). The CDR3 has 12 amino acids. The V gene lost 3 bases and the J gene lost 9 bases, with 10 bases spanning the gap. Per germline, CDR1 SGDLS and CDR2 YYNGEE. The CDR3 DNA reads TGTGCCAGCAGCGACGGGGGTGTTGAGCAGTTCTTC. Residues: CASSDGGVEQFF.

This rearrangement joins TRBV7-2 to TRBJ2-7; 10 bases match TRBD2. The trim removed 5 bases at V and 4 bases at J, leaving 11 bases unmatched. Germline assignment: CDR1 SGHTA and CDR2 FQGNSA. This CDR3 region has 16 residues. CDR3 coding DNA: TGTGCCAGCAGCCGGTCCAGAGCGGGGGGGCCGTACGAGCAGTACTTC. Translated, it gives CASSRSRAGGPYEQYF. The full variable domain, completed using reference TRBV7-2 and TRBJ2-7, is GAGVSQSPSNKVTEKGKDVELRCDPISGHTALYWYRQSLGQGLEFLIYFQGNSAPDKSGLPSDRFSAERTGGSVSTLTIQRTQQEDSAVYLCASSRSRAGGPYEQYFGPGTRLTVT.

The rearrangement uses TRBV7-6 and TRBJ2-3, with 10 nucleotides matching TRBD2. V gave up 5 bases and J gave up 3 bases; unmatched junction bases: 11. Germline V CDR1 and CDR2: SGHVS, FNYEAQ. The CDR3 is 17 amino acids. The CDR3 loop reads CASSIIAGGRGTDTQYF. CDR3 in DNA: TGTGCCAGCAGCATTATAGCGGGGGGCAGAGGGACAGATACGCAGTATTTT.

V gene TRBV6-5 combines with J gene TRBJ1-2; D is undetermined. Trimming took 7 bases from V and 4 from J, leaving 13 bases between them. The CDR3 contains 13 residues. The germline gives CDR1 MNHEY, CDR2 SVGAGI. The DNA for the CDR3 is TGTGCCAGCATCCTTAGTACGGTCTATGGCTACACCTTC. This gives the protein CASILSTVYGYTF.

The chain recombines TRBV2 with TRBJ2-3; D gene uncertain. The germline V and J ends were trimmed by 6 bases and 2 bases, with 6 bases remaining between them. Germline CDR1 is SNHLY and CDR2 is FYNNEI. The CDR3 covers 12 residues. Here the CDR3 reads CASRESTDTQYF. The CDR3 region has the DNA TGTGCCAGCAGGGAGTCCACAGATACGCAGTATTTT.

The sample holds one count of this clone. The rearrangement links TRBV9 to TRBJ2-4; weak D call: TRBD2 (6 bases). Germline V gene lookup returns CDR1 SGDLS and CDR2 YYNGEE. The CDR3 length is 16 residues. Trimming took 0 bases from V and 0 from J, leaving 10 bases between them. The CDR3 loop reads CASSVEDGGAKNIQYF. The CDR3 DNA follows: TGTGCCAGCAGCGTAGAAGACGGGGGAGCCAAAAACATTCAGTACTTC. The full variable domain, its missing parts supplied by reference TRBV9 and TRBJ2-4, is DSGVTQTPKHLITATGQRVTLRCSPRSGDLSVYWYQQSLDQGLQFLIQYYNGEERAKGNILERFSAQQFPDLHSELNLSSLELGDSALYFCASSVEDGGAKNIQYFGAGTRLSVL.

In DNA form, the CDR3 reads TGTGCCAGCAGCGAGCGGACGGACTCCTTGGGTGAAGCTTTCTTT. Protein sequence: CASSERTDSLGEAFF. This chain connects TRBV7-8 to TRBJ1-1, with no clear D. Germline CDR1 SGHVS, CDR2 FQNEAQ. Trimming pared 5 bases from V and 7 bases from J, leaving 20 bases between. The CDR3 totals 15 residues.

The V call is TRBV19, the J call TRBJ2-7, with TRBD2 matching 11 bases. Trimming at V came to 5 bases and at J to 2 bases, leaving 5 bases not matched to a gene. The CDR3 extends over 15 amino acids. Germline V CDR1 and CDR2: LNHDA, SQIVND (reference sequence). CDR3 coding DNA: TGTGCCAGTAGTCTAGGGACTAGCGGACCCTACGAGCAGTACTTC. This gives the protein CASSLGTSGPYEQYF. Together with reference TRBV19 and TRBJ2-7, the CDR3 gives the full variable domain: DGGITQSPKYLFRKEGQNVTLSCEQNLNHDAMYWYRQDPGQGLRLIYYSQIVNDFQKGDIAEGYSVSREKKESFPLTVTSAQKNPTAFYLCASSLGTSGPYEQYFGPGTRLTVT.

This chain's CDR3 is CASSIQGSNTEAFF. CDR3 sequence (DNA): TGTGCCAGCAGTATACAGGGATCGAACACTGAAGCTTTCTTT. V and J are TRBV6-5 and TRBJ1-1; tentatively, D is TRBD1 (6 bases). Germline-derived CDR1 and CDR2 are MNHEY and SVGAGI. The ends were cut back, 5 bases at V and 1 base at J, with 11 bases in the middle. The CDR3 spans 14 residues.

The genes are TRBV19 and TRBJ1-2; D call uncertain. The germline CDR1 and CDR2 sequences are LNHDA and SQIVND (reference sequence). CDR3 length: 14 residues. Trimming took 5 bases from V and 4 from J, leaving 14 bases between them. CDR3 loop: CASSPSGSIYGYTF. The DNA of the CDR3 is TGTGCCAGTAGTCCAAGCGGGTCTATCTATGGCTACACCTTC.

The chain joins TRBV2 to TRBJ1-2; D gene unclear. Trimming removed 5 bases from V and 0 bases from J, with 10 bases in between. Per germline, CDR1 SNHLY and CDR2 FYNNEI. The length of the CDR3 is 14 residues. The CDR3 sequence: CASSQPGSNYGYTF. DNA for the CDR3: TGTGCCAGCAGTCAACCGGGATCTAACTATGGCTACACCTTC.

This chain links TRBV6-5 with TRBJ2-4; D possibly corresponds to TRBD1 (6 bases). Trimming left V 6 bases short and J 4 bases short, with 16 bases between. From germline, CDR1 is MNHEY and CDR2 SVGAGI. The CDR3 runs 15 residues. The CDR3 is CASSSPPGHKNIQYF. CDR3 nucleotides: TGTGCCAGCAGCTCCCCGCCGGGACATAAAAACATTCAGTACTTC.

J is TRBJ2-2 and V is TRBV19, with a weak D call TRBD1 (5 bases). V was pared by 7 bases and J by 4 bases, with 13 bases between. Germline V lookup: CDR1 LNHDA, CDR2 SQIVND (reference sequence). The CDR3 has 14 amino acids. CDR3 sequence reads: CASIRQGSTGELFF. CDR3 DNA sequence: TGTGCCAGTATTAGGCAGGGAAGCACCGGGGAGCTGTTTTTT.

The chain is built from TRBV7-2 and TRBJ1-2; no clear D. The CDR3 is 15 residues long. V was pared by 3 bases and J by 0 bases, with 11 bases between. Germline V gene data show CDR1 as SGHTA and CDR2 as FQGNSA. The CDR3 loop reads CASSFLSGANYGYTF. CDR3 DNA sequence: TGTGCCAGCAGCTTCCTCTCCGGGGCTAACTATGGCTACACCTTC.

V and J are TRBV2 and TRBJ1-1, with D possibly TRBD1 on 6 matching bases. Trimming stripped 6 bases from V and 3 bases from J, with 17 bases between. The germline gives CDR1 SNHLY, CDR2 FYNNEI. This CDR3 contains 15 residues. The CDR3 DNA sequence: TGTGCCAGCAGGATAATGGACAGATTTGACACTGAAGCTTTCTTT. This sequence encodes CASRIMDRFDTEAFF.